The clone carrying this T cell receptor (beta chain) was counted once. The data were taken from a study of T cell changes during pregnancy in multiple sclerosis. The CDR3 runs 14 residues. V gave up 7 bases and J gave up 5 bases; unmatched junction bases: 8. Germline V gene lookup returns CDR1 SQVTM and CDR2 ANQGSEA. Data came from immunoSEQ multiplex PCR; TCRdb stores just in-frame clones and leaves some out. The sample includes 75,000 to 100,000 clones, about 90% of them seen just once. The rearrangement joins TRBV29-1 to TRBJ1-1; 12 nucleotides agree with TRBD1. This clonotype originated in a female donor in good health, enrolled as a control in a pregnancy study. Source: peripheral blood, taken after pregnancy. The CDR3 reads CSAGTGGAGTEAFF. The DNA for the CDR3 is TGCAGCGCCGGGACAGGGGGCGCAGGGACTGAAGCTTTCTTT.